One and the same sample provided the 17 T cell receptor beta chains below, sequenced in a study of molecular identifiers for immune sequencing clone quantification. TCRdb redid the calling of the PCR reads with MiXCR, one entry per CDR3 protein. The data show approximately 90,000 distinct CDR3 sequences, over 20% seen once. Input material: naive CD8+ T cells from blood, with Jurkat cell RNA spiked in. As for subset: FACS-sorted CD8+CD4-CCR7+CD45RA+ naive T cells. The receptors were sampled from a human donor in good health. Some libraries in this study had Jurkat cell RNA spiked in.

V and J are TRBV9 and TRBJ2-7; D is ambiguous. The CDR3 loop spans 13 amino acids. V lost 4 bases to trimming and J lost 7 bases, with 15 bases between them. CDR1 and CDR2 from the germline V gene are SGDLS and YYNGEE. The CDR3, as DNA: TGTGCCAGCAGCACACCGACCCCCGGGGAGCAGTACTTC. Translation: CASSTPTPGEQYF.

In the case of this clonotype: A much larger clone differs from this one at a single base, so this may be a read error. A read error is likely, as this CDR3 ends without the conserved phenylalanine or tryptophan. This sequence joins TRBV6-1 and TRBJ1-1; 7 positions match TRBD1. Germline trimming cut 2 bases from V and 3 bases from J; bases unmatched to any gene: 6. The germline V gene has CDR1 MNHNS and CDR2 SASEGT. The length of the CDR3 is 15 residues. The CDR3 is CASSEFDREDTEAFS. The DNA of the CDR3 is TGTGCCAGCAGTGAATTTGACAGGGAGGACACTGAAGCTTTCTCT.

Ten or more counts support this clonotype. Here the CDR3 DNA reads TGTGCCAGCAGCACCGGGACCTCCGCCTATGGCTACACCTTC. Its translation is CASSTGTSAYGYTF. This chain uses TRBV9 with TRBJ1-2, with a weak D call TRBD1 (5 bases). The V end lost 4 bases, the J end lost 4 bases, and 14 bases lay between the germline ends. The length of the CDR3 is 14 residues. CDR1 SGDLS and CDR2 YYNGEE come from the germline V gene.

This sequence joins TRBV27 and TRBJ1-2; a weak D match, TRBD1 (5 bases). Germline V lookup: CDR1 MNHEY, CDR2 SMNVEV (reference sequence). This CDR3 is built from 18 residues. V shed 5 bases and J shed 0 bases, with 22 bases lying between them. CDR3 amino acids: CASSPQGVEGSTNYGYTF. CDR3 nucleotides: TGTGCCAGCAGTCCGCAGGGTGTTGAGGGGAGTACTAACTATGGCTACACCTTC.

This clonotype has at least ten counts. J is TRBJ2-7 and V is TRBV28; TRBD2 might be the D (6 bases). The CDR3 sequence is 18 residues long. V was pared by 7 bases and J by 3 bases, with 28 bases between. Germline V gives CDR1 MDHEN, CDR2 SYDVKM. In nucleotides, the CDR3 is TGTGCCAGCAACCCCCCGGTGGGGACTCCATCGGGTTACTACGAGCAGTACTTC. It encodes CASNPPVGTPSGYYEQYF. Full variable domain (missing parts from reference TRBV28 and TRBJ2-7): DVKVTQSSRYLVKRTGEKVFLECVQDMDHENMFWYRQDPGLGLRLIYFSYDVKMKEKGDIPEGYSVSREKKERFSLILESASTNQTSMYLCASNPPVGTPSGYYEQYFGPGTRLTVT.

V is TRBV7-2 and J is TRBJ2-7; no clear D. Trimming removed 8 bases at V and 0 bases at J, with 11 bases between. Germline V gives CDR1 SGHTA, CDR2 FQGNSA. The CDR3 loop spans 13 amino acids. For the CDR3, the DNA is TGTGCCAGCGCCGACGGGTTCTCCTACGAGCAGTACTTC. Protein sequence: CASADGFSYEQYF.

This clonotype appeared many times. The chain couples TRBV6-5 to TRBJ2-3; weak D call: TRBD2 (6 bases). The CDR3 length is 15 residues. The germline CDR1 and CDR2 sequences are MNHEY and SVGAGI. Trimming stripped 6 bases from V and 4 bases from J, with 17 bases between. CDR3 in amino acids: CASSPRTSIPDTQYF. In DNA, the CDR3 is TGTGCCAGCAGCCCGCGCACTAGCATCCCAGATACGCAGTATTTT.

This clonotype was recorded a few times. The chain uses TRBV12-2 and TRBJ2-7; the DNA was not compared with TRBD2, the D call given in the table. TRBV12-2 is labeled a pseudogene. CDR3 length: 17 residues. CDR3 residues: CASREPPAGLADYEQYF. DNA of the CDR3: TGTGCAAGTCGCGAACCCCCGGCGGGACTAGCGGACTACGAGCAGTACTTC.

This chain uses TRBV27 with TRBJ2-5, with 13 bases matching TRBD2. The CDR3 consists of 17 residues. V gave up 8 bases and J gave up 5 bases; unmatched junction bases: 14. Germline V gene lookup returns CDR1 MNHEY and CDR2 SMNVEV (reference sequence). This CDR3 is CASPLGTSGGAYETQYF. The CDR3 region has the DNA TGTGCCAGCCCTCTTGGAACTAGCGGGGGGGCTTATGAGACCCAGTACTTC.

Many counts were recorded for this clonotype. The V and J genes are TRBV6-5 and TRBJ1-1; D not certain. There are 13 residues in the CDR3. V was pared by 2 bases and J by 3 bases, with 7 bases between. CDR1 is MNHEY and CDR2 is SVGAGI in the germline V gene. CDR3 region: CASSYRVDTEAFF. CDR3 nucleotide sequence: TGTGCCAGCAGTTACAGGGTTGACACTGAAGCTTTCTTT.

This clonotype was seen ten or more times. This chain links TRBV9 with TRBJ2-7; D gene uncertain. The CDR3 covers 15 residues. V lost 3 bases and J lost 2, with 15 bases in between. Germline V gene lookup returns CDR1 SGDLS and CDR2 YYNGEE. CDR3 residues: CASSAGQQITYEQYF. CDR3 DNA: TGTGCCAGCAGCGCCGGCCAACAGATCACCTACGAGCAGTACTTC.

This clonotype was observed many times. The rearrangement joins TRBV15 to TRBJ2-3; TRBD1 or TRBD2 may be the D gene (5 bases each). Trimming took off 0 bases at V and 2 bases at J, with 12 bases between the two ends. Germline V gene lookup returns CDR1 LNHNV and CDR2 YYDKDF (reference sequence). The CDR3 has 16 amino acids. The CDR3 loop reads CATSRERDGPTDTQYF. CDR3 coding DNA: TGTGCCACCAGCAGAGAAAGGGACGGCCCCACAGATACGCAGTATTTT.

This clonotype was picked up a small number of times. The rearrangement uses TRBV7-9 and TRBJ2-5; no firm D call. With 1 base removed from V and 8 bases from J, the gap between germline ends came to 8 bases. The CDR3 length is 12 residues. Germline V gene sequence: CDR1 SEHNR, CDR2 FQNEAQ (reference sequence). The CDR3 bases are TGTGCCAGCAGCTTAGAGCGAGGCACCCAGTACTTC. This codes for CASSLERGTQYF.

This clonotype has a count of ten or more. The chain is built from TRBV14 and TRBJ2-4; D gene uncertain. V was shortened by 1 base and J by 8 bases, with 9 bases between the two germline ends. From germline, CDR1 is SGHDN and CDR2 FVKESK. The CDR3 covers 13 residues. The CDR3 bases are TGTGCCAGCAGCCAAGGGAAGATTCACATTCAGTACTTC. Translation gives CASSQGKIHIQYF.

The gene calls are TRBV19 and TRBJ2-1; D is ambiguous. Trimming left V 1 base short and J 1 base short, with 11 bases between. Germline V gives CDR1 LNHDA, CDR2 SQIVND (reference sequence). The CDR3 has 16 amino acids. CDR3 sequence: CASSIGGVSSYNEQFF. CDR3 bases: TGTGCCAGTAGTATAGGTGGGGTCTCGTCCTACAATGAGCAGTTCTTC. The complete variable domain, with remaining parts taken from reference TRBV19 and TRBJ2-1, reads DGGITQSPKYLFRKEGQNVTLSCEQNLNHDAMYWYRQDPGQGLRLIYYSQIVNDFQKGDIAEGYSVSREKKESFPLTVTSAQKNPTAFYLCASSIGGVSSYNEQFFGPGTRLTVL.

This clonotype was observed a handful of times. This chain connects TRBV19 to TRBJ2-1; 7 positions match TRBD1. Germline V lookup: CDR1 LNHDA, CDR2 SQIVND (reference sequence). CDR3 length: 13 amino acids. V lost 7 bases to trimming and J lost 8 bases; unmatched junction nucleotides: 8. The CDR3 loop is CASTGTAWDEQFF. CDR3 in DNA: TGTGCCAGTACCGGGACAGCCTGGGATGAGCAGTTCTTC.

This clonotype has at least ten counts. The rearrangement uses TRBV28 and TRBJ2-7; D possibly corresponds to TRBD2 (5 bases). This CDR3 comprises 15 residues. Germline V gene sequence: CDR1 MDHEN, CDR2 SYDVKM. V lost 2 bases and J lost 2, with 13 bases in between. The CDR3 nucleotides read TGTGCCAGCAGTTTAATGTCCGTCGGGGCCTACGAGCAGTACTTC. This encodes CASSLMSVGAYEQYF.